The sequence of this T cell receptor beta chain was determined in a study of identifying expanded T cells in peripheral blood (dated by TCRdb to the late 2010s). Regarding the research as a whole: Technical replicates were generated by sequencing separate aliquots of the same genomic DNA pool, with four replicates compared pairwise.

The immunoSEQ Assay, which uses bias-controlled multiplex PCR amplification of genomic DNA, was used to profile TCRbeta CDR3 regions. The authors processed their data as follows. The absolute abundance of each unique TCRbeta CDR3 region was quantified after sequences were collapsed and filtered. Differential abundance was tested with two models: a binomial (Fisher-equivalent) model and a beta-binomial model that adds time-dependent variance fitted from healthy donors. Clones with fewer than 5 combined templates were removed, and a clone was called differentially abundant if the clone's Benjamini-Hochberg FDR was below 0.01. Using the form v = (b*log(k)+a)^2, the beta-binomial variance was modeled as a function of the total template count across the two samples. TCRdb stores this immuneACCESS table with in-frame sequences only. Part of the clones is absent; in the studies checked, under half of the shortfall reflects unresolved V genes, and no reason is known for the rest. V and J calls plus clone size are reproduced from that table; the DNA served to infer D and trimming. The sample table shows over 85,000 clones, and about 85% are seen once. The ten largest clones take up 3.5% to 5% of the sample.

During the collection period, no infections or other immune events were recorded for the healthy donors. Healthy-donor blood repertoires served as a training cohort to calibrate time-dependent variance in a beta-binomial model of T-cell clone differential abundance. There were roughly ten healthy donors in the training cohort, of whom 3 were female and 7 were male. On average the donors were about 40 years old, and their ages spanned 29 to 64 years. Whole blood from each healthy donor was obtained from a commercial supplier and was collected at three time points around 13 days apart. Genomic DNA was extracted from unsorted whole blood for immunosequencing. Paper-wide results and their limitations: The authors expected biological variance in healthy repertoires might increase further over much longer intervals such as months to years. Both the number of clones called differentially abundant and the false-positive rate were significantly reduced by the beta-binomial model across all healthy-donor time intervals. The binomial model flagged around 1.3 differentially abundant clones between technical replicates, compared with about 16 over roughly 2 weeks and 19 to 20 over around 4 weeks. In all healthy donors, the variance in clone template counts between samples taken 2 to 3 weeks apart rose significantly as total template count increased.

Reading from cysteine to phenylalanine, the CDR3 counts 18 amino acids. This entry keeps only the CDR3 DNA: 54 bases, framed from base 1. From V the trimming removes 3 bases and from J it removes 4 bases, while the gene matches leave 14 bases of the junction unaccounted for. The germline V gene yields SGDLS for CDR1 and YYNGEE for CDR2. Concerning this clone itself: No antigen is known for it. Per-nucleotide qualities are absent, and no much larger clonotype sits a single base away.

This receptor was taken from a person aged 18 to 70 in good health. The sample comprised blood. The rearrangement joined TRBV9 to TRBJ2-3, and TRBD2 aligns with 10 junction nucleotides. The DNA sequence is as follows: TGTGCCAGCAGCGCCAAACTAGCGGGGAGCTCAGGCGCAGATACGCAGTATTTT. It is translated as CASSAKLAGSSGADTQYF.